The sequence of this T cell receptor beta chain was determined in a study of OX40 agonist ivuxolimab in advanced cancers. Study-level information: At 0.01 to 10 mg/kg, ivuxolimab was administered intravenously to patients every 2 weeks. Eligibility rules accepted prior anti-PD-1, anti-PD-L1 or anti-CTLA-4 therapy, and 35% to 45% had some. Whole-study results and caveats: At 0.1 to 3.0 mg/kg, clonal expansion of CD4+ and CD8+ blood T cells had occurred by week 6. Relative to CD4+, CD8+ T cells held more expanded clones on average.

V lost 5 bases and J 2 bases, leaving 12 bases between the germline ends. The CDR3 totals 14 residues. Per the germline V gene, CDR1 is MDHEN and CDR2 is SYDVKM. Using immunoSEQ multiplex PCR, the repertoire was profiled, and TCRdb retains in-frame clones only, with some absent. The sample yields 77,000 or so clones, 85% to 95% seen once. This clone was recorded once. Its target is not known. The sample here was CD4+ or CD8+ T cells sorted from blood, taken in a trial of the OX40 agonist ivuxolimab. This rearrangement joins TRBV28 to TRBJ1-2; D not certain. The TCR originated in an adult with an advanced solid tumor such as melanoma, head and neck, liver or kidney cancer. DNA of the CDR3: TGTGCCAGCAGTAGGCCCTCGCGAAACTATGGCTACACCTTC. It translates to CASSRPSRNYGYTF.